These 29 T cell receptor beta chains share one sample of origin, sequenced in a study of human T cells and chemical hapten exposure. Using its own MiXCR run on the RACE reads, TCRdb lists one record per CDR3 protein. The repertoire includes about 180,000 distinct CDR3 sequences, almost 30% of them detected once, and about 2.7% sits in the top ten. The time point denotes: pre-sensitization, week 0. Treatment reported: therapeutic diphenylcyclopropenone sensitization with weekly scalp DPC. The sequenced sample was whole blood, obtained in connection with sensitization to the hapten diphenylcyclopropenone (DPC). The receptors originated from a young woman with alopecia areata. Some clones in this sample may be carry-over from other donors' samples.

This chain connects TRBV3-1 to TRBJ2-4; D not resolved. CDR1 LGHDT and CDR2 YNNKEL come from the germline V gene (reference sequence). The CDR3 totals 15 residues. V was pared by 0 bases and J by 0 bases, with 6 bases between. The CDR3 DNA reads as TGTGCCAGCAGCCAAGAGTATCTAGCCAAAAACATTCAGTACTTC. Translated: CASSQEYLAKNIQYF.

This clonotype was seen a few times. J is TRBJ1-5 and V is TRBV28, with unresolved D. The CDR3 is 14 residues long. Germline V gene lookup returns CDR1 MDHEN and CDR2 SYDVKM. V was trimmed by 3 bases and J by 5 bases, leaving 11 bases between them. The CDR3 reads CASSFFGEDQPQHF. CDR3 coding DNA: TGTGCCAGCAGTTTCTTCGGGGAAGATCAGCCCCAGCATTTT.

This clonotype has only a few counts. This chain uses TRBV2 with TRBJ1-5; the D gene is possibly TRBD1 (5 bases). This CDR3 has 17 residues. The germline gives CDR1 SNHLY, CDR2 FYNNEI. V lost 6 bases, J lost 5 bases, and 23 bases lay in between. CDR3 in amino acids: CASRDHQGIVSDQPQHF. The CDR3 nucleotides read TGTGCCAGCAGGGACCATCAGGGTATTGTTTCGGATCAGCCCCAGCATTTT.

This clonotype was detected ten times or more. This chain connects TRBV5-1 to TRBJ2-2, with a weak D call TRBD2 (5 bases). Germline V gene data show CDR1 as SGHRS and CDR2 as YFSETQ. The V end lost 2 bases, the J end lost 5 bases, and 13 bases lay between the germline ends. The CDR3 consists of 15 residues. CDR3 sequence: CASSFGLTGTGELFF. The CDR3 coding sequence is TGCGCCAGCAGCTTTGGCCTGACGGGAACCGGGGAGCTGTTTTTT.

This clonotype showed up just a few times. V usage is TRBV29-1 and J usage is TRBJ1-2, with D possibly being TRBD1 (5 bases). The V end was cut by 4 bases, the J end by 5 bases, with 11 bases between. Germline CDR1 and CDR2: SQVTM and ANQGSEA. CDR3 size: 12 residues. CDR3 loop: CSVVVGAYGYTF. CDR3 nucleotide sequence: TGCAGCGTTGTGGTCGGGGCGTATGGCTACACCTTC. Variable domain in full (rest from reference TRBV29-1 and TRBJ1-2): SAVISQKPSRDICQRGTSLTIQCQVDSQVTMMFWYRQQPGQSLTLIATANQGSEATYESGFVIDKFPISRPNLTFSTLTVSNMSPEDSSIYLCSVVVGAYGYTFGSGTRLTVV.

The CDR3 DNA is TGTGCCAGCAGCTATTCAAGCACAGATACGCAGTATTTT. Its protein product is CASSYSSTDTQYF. The genes are TRBV5-4 and TRBJ2-3; D is unresolved. The CDR3 extends over 13 amino acids. Between the trimmed V and J ends, which lost 3 bases and 0 bases, there was a span of 5 bases. In germline, CDR1 is SGHNT, CDR2 YYREEE (reference sequence). The full variable domain, completed using reference TRBV5-4 and TRBJ2-3, is ETGVTQSPTHLIKTRGQQVTLRCSSQSGHNTVSWYQQALGQGPQFIFQYYREEENGRGNFPPRFSGLQFPNYSSELNVNALELDDSALYLCASSYSSTDTQYFGPGTRLTVL.

This chain uses TRBV27 with TRBJ2-7, with TRBD2 as a possible D gene (5 bases). The germline V gene encodes CDR1 MNHEY and CDR2 SMNVEV (reference sequence). V was trimmed by 4 bases and J by 5 bases, leaving 18 bases between them. The CDR3 totals 15 residues. For the CDR3, the DNA is TGTGCCAGCAGTTGGCGGATGGACCCCGGGAACGAGCAGTACTTC. Encoded protein: CASSWRMDPGNEQYF.

The chain combines TRBV28 with TRBJ1-2; D gene ambiguous. Germline V lookup: CDR1 MDHEN, CDR2 SYDVKM. The length of the CDR3 is 13 residues. Trimming shortened V by 3 bases and J by 8 bases, and 13 bases separated the two germline ends. In DNA form, the CDR3 reads TGTGCCAGCAGTTTTTCAACCCAGCGAGGCTACACCTTC. It specifies CASSFSTQRGYTF.

There are a few counts of this clonotype. The chain carries TRBV3-1 and TRBJ2-3; the D gene is possibly TRBD2 (6 bases). This CDR3 has 16 residues. Germline CDR1 LGHDT, CDR2 YNNKEL (reference sequence). V was cut by 2 bases and J by 0 bases, with 12 bases left in between. The CDR3 DNA reads TGTGCCAGCAGCCAAAATCTAGCGCTTAGCACAGATACGCAGTATTTT. This translates into CASSQNLALSTDTQYF.

This chain joins TRBV11-2 and TRBJ2-1; 11 bases align to TRBD2. With V trimmed by 3 bases and J by 2 bases, 0 bases remained unmatched. This CDR3 spans 15 amino acids. Germline assignment: CDR1 SGHAT and CDR2 FQNNGV. CDR3 sequence (DNA): TGTGCCAGCAGCTTGACTAGCGGGACCTACAATGAGCAGTTCTTC. Translation gives CASSLTSGTYNEQFF.

The chain is built from TRBV28 and TRBJ2-1; the match to TRBD2 covers 10 bases. The V gene's germline CDR1 is MDHEN and CDR2 SYDVKM. Unmatched junction bases numbered 11, after V lost 5 bases and J lost 13 bases. CDR3 length equals 14 residues. The CDR3 protein is CASSVTPKREGQFF. In nucleotides, the CDR3 is TGTGCCAGCAGTGTAACACCCAAGCGGGAGGGCCAGTTCTTC. The full variable domain, completed using reference TRBV28 and TRBJ2-1, is DVKVTQSSRYLVKRTGEKVFLECVQDMDHENMFWYRQDPGLGLRLIYFSYDVKMKEKGDIPEGYSVSREKKERFSLILESASTNQTSMYLCASSVTPKREGQFFGPGTRLTVL.

The table lists this clonotype with a few counts. The chain links TRBV7-2 to TRBJ2-3, with 8 bases that match TRBD2. The V gene end was trimmed by 5 bases and the J gene end by 4 bases; junction bases not matched to a gene: 5. This CDR3 comprises 14 residues. Germline CDR1 reads SGHTA; CDR2 reads FQGNSA. This chain's CDR3 is CASSSRLASDTQYF. In DNA, the CDR3 is TGTGCCAGCAGCAGCAGACTAGCGTCAGATACGCAGTATTTT.

CDR3 nucleotide sequence: TGCGCCAGCAGCGCCGGGGACCATCCCTCCTACGAGCAGTACTTC. Protein sequence: CASSAGDHPSYEQYF. The chain links TRBV5-1 to TRBJ2-7; D possibly matches TRBD1 or TRBD2 (5 bases each). CDR3 length equals 15 residues. CDR1 is SGHRS and CDR2 is YFSETQ in the germline V gene. The V end lost 4 bases, the J end lost 0 bases, and 14 bases lay between the germline ends.

This clonotype was picked up a small number of times. This rearrangement joins TRBV29-1 to TRBJ1-2; maybe TRBD1 (5 bases). Trimming left V 6 bases short and J 4 bases short, with 12 bases between. CDR3 length equals 12 residues. Germline values: CDR1 SQVTM, CDR2 ANQGSEA. The CDR3 DNA reads as TGCAGCGTCGCAGGGTCCCTCTATGGCTACACCTTC. This encodes CSVAGSLYGYTF.

This sequence joins TRBV6-2 or TRBV6-3 and TRBJ2-1; the D is unclear. Germline assignment: CDR1 MNHEY and CDR2 SVGEGT. The CDR3 runs 14 residues. Trimming left V 6 bases short and J 1 base short, with 10 bases between. The DNA of the CDR3 is TGTGCCAGCAGGGAAGACGGGTCCTACAATGAGCAGTTCTTC. This translates into CASREDGSYNEQFF.

This clonotype was recorded many times. The rearrangement links TRBV4-1 to TRBJ1-6; D call uncertain. The CDR3 has 16 amino acids. V lost 0 bases to trimming and J lost 9 bases, with 15 bases between them. CDR1 is MGHRA and CDR2 is YSYEKL in the germline V gene. As DNA, the CDR3 is TGCGCCAGCAGCCAAGATAGAACCCGGAGCAGTTCACCCCTCCACTTT. Translation gives CASSQDRTRSSSPLHF.

This clonotype was counted at least ten times. The CDR3, as DNA: TGTGCCAGCAGCCGCCTGGGACTAGCGGGAGCGAATGAGCAGTTCTTC. This translates into CASSRLGLAGANEQFF. This rearrangement joins TRBV3-1 to TRBJ2-1; 14 nucleotides agree with TRBD2. Germline lookup yields CDR1 LGHDT and CDR2 YNNKEL (reference sequence). The CDR3 consists of 16 residues. V was pared by 4 bases and J by 7 bases, with 6 bases of the junction left unmatched.

The chain couples TRBV20-1 to TRBJ2-6, with 10 bases fitting TRBD1. The V gene end was trimmed by 2 bases and the J gene end by 8 bases; junction bases not matched to a gene: 3. This CDR3 is 14 amino acids long. Germline V gene data show CDR1 as DFQATT and CDR2 as SNEGSKA (reference sequence). The CDR3 loop reads CSARPGQGPNVLTF. The CDR3 nucleotides read TGCAGTGCTAGACCGGGACAGGGGCCCAACGTCCTGACTTTC.

The V and J genes are TRBV20-1 and TRBJ2-7, with 9 bases lining up with TRBD1. V shed 3 bases, J shed 3 bases, and the junction held 3 bases outside the gene matches. The CDR3 has 13 residues. Germline V CDR1 and CDR2: DFQATT, SNEGSKA (reference sequence). The CDR3 region is CSARLGQGYEQYF. CDR3 coding DNA: TGCAGTGCTAGGCTGGGACAGGGCTACGAGCAGTACTTC.

This clonotype was seen a few times. The chain carries TRBV2 and TRBJ2-7, with D possibly matching TRBD1 (7 bases). Trimming took 6 bases from V and 6 from J, leaving 18 bases between them. CDR1 and CDR2 (germline): SNHLY, FYNNEI. The CDR3 has 14 amino acids. The DNA for the CDR3 is TGTGCCAGCAGGTGGGACAGAACGGAGGGCGAGCAGTACTTC. This encodes CASRWDRTEGEQYF.

This rearrangement joins TRBV5-1 to TRBJ2-7; 7 bases are a match to TRBD1. The CDR3 runs 15 residues. Germline V gene lookup returns CDR1 SGHRS and CDR2 YFSETQ. The junction had 12 bases not matched to a gene; V was cut back by 6 bases and J by 3 bases. CDR3 protein: CASKETGTAYYEQYF. CDR3 nucleotide sequence: TGCGCCAGCAAGGAGACCGGGACAGCCTACTACGAGCAGTACTTC.

CDR3 amino acids: CATSRAVNTEAFF. The CDR3 DNA is TGTGCCACCAGCAGAGCGGTGAACACTGAAGCTTTCTTT. The V gene is TRBV15, the J gene TRBJ1-1; D is uncertain. CDR1 LNHNV and CDR2 YYDKDF come from the germline V gene (reference sequence). Between the trimmed V and J ends, which lost 1 base and 0 bases, there was a span of 3 bases. This CDR3 comprises 13 residues.

A few counts support this clonotype. This rearrangement joins TRBV29-1 to TRBJ1-1; D unresolved. Trimming stripped 8 bases from V and 0 bases from J, with 4 bases between. The germline V gene encodes CDR1 SQVTM and CDR2 ANQGSEA. This CDR3 is built from 10 residues. The CDR3 here is CSYMNTEAFF. Here the CDR3 DNA reads TGCAGCTACATGAACACTGAAGCTTTCTTT.

Only a few counts were recorded for this clonotype. The chain uses TRBV5-1 and TRBJ1-6; 7 bases are a match to TRBD1. The CDR3 covers 14 residues. Germline V lookup: CDR1 SGHRS, CDR2 YFSETQ. The junction had 6 bases not matched to a gene; V was cut back by 5 bases and J by 7 bases. The CDR3 sequence is CASRDGTANSPLHF. Written as DNA, the CDR3 is TGCGCCAGCAGAGACGGGACAGCCAATTCACCCCTCCACTTT.

V usage is TRBV7-2 and J usage is TRBJ2-1; 14 nucleotides align to TRBD2. V shed 5 bases, J shed 7 bases, and the junction held 4 bases outside the gene matches. Germline CDR1 SGHTA, CDR2 FQGNSA. This CDR3 has 15 amino acids. The CDR3 region is CASSGLAGGYNEQFF. The CDR3 bases are TGTGCCAGCAGCGGACTAGCGGGAGGCTATAATGAGCAGTTCTTC.

This chain links TRBV9 with TRBJ2-1, with TRBD2 matching over 8 bases. V lost 0 bases and J lost 4; bases outside the gene matches: 9. The germline V gene encodes CDR1 SGDLS and CDR2 YYNGEE. CDR3 size: 17 residues. Here the CDR3 reads CASSVVKGTRLYNEQFF. CDR3 nucleotide sequence: TGTGCCAGCAGCGTAGTTAAGGGGACTAGACTTTACAATGAGCAGTTCTTC. The complete variable domain, with remaining parts taken from reference TRBV9 and TRBJ2-1, reads DSGVTQTPKHLITATGQRVTLRCSPRSGDLSVYWYQQSLDQGLQFLIQYYNGEERAKGNILERFSAQQFPDLHSELNLSSLELGDSALYFCASSVVKGTRLYNEQFFGPGTRLTVL.

This clonotype was seen more than once but under ten times. This chain joins TRBV12-3 or TRBV12-4 and TRBJ1-6, with D maybe TRBD1 (6 bases). The V and J ends lost 6 bases and 10 bases respectively, with 19 bases between them. CDR3 length: 15 amino acids. CDR3 in DNA: TGTGCCAGCAGCAAACAGGGCGGCCAACTATCACCCCTCCACTTT. Amino acid sequence: CASSKQGGQLSPLHF.

The chain couples TRBV28 to TRBJ2-7, with D tentatively TRBD2 (6 bases). V shed 8 bases and J shed 1 base, with 15 bases lying between them. The V gene's germline CDR1 is MDHEN and CDR2 SYDVKM. CDR3 length: 14 residues. The CDR3 is CASAWGGRSYEQYF. The DNA of the CDR3 is TGTGCCAGCGCATGGGGAGGTCGGTCCTACGAGCAGTACTTC.

There are a few counts of this clonotype. CDR3 loop: CASSLDWDRARGQYF. As DNA, the CDR3 is TGTGCCAGCAGCTTAGACTGGGACAGGGCAAGGGGGCAGTACTTC. The chain joins TRBV7-2 to TRBJ2-7; the match to TRBD1 covers 9 bases. The CDR3 has 15 amino acids. The germline V gene has CDR1 SGHTA and CDR2 FQGNSA. Unmatched junction bases numbered 10, after V lost 1 base and J lost 9 bases.